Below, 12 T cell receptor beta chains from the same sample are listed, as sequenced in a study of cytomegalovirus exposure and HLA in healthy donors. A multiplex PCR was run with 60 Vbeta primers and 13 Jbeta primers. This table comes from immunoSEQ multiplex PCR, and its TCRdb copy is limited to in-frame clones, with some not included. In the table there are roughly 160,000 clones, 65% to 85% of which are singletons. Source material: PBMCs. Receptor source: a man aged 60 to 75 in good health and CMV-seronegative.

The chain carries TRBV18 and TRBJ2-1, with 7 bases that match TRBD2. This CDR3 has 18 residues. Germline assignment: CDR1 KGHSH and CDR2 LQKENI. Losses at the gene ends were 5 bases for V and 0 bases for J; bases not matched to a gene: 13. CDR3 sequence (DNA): TGTGCCAGCTCATCGGGACTGAGCGGGGTAAGCTCCTACAATGAGCAGTTCTTC. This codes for CASSSGLSGVSSYNEQFF. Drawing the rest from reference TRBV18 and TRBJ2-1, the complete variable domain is NAGVMQNPRHLVRRRGQEARLRCSPMKGHSHVYWYRQLPEEGLKFMVYLQKENIIDESGMPKERFSAEFPKEGPSILRIQQVVRGDSAAYFCASSSGLSGVSSYNEQFFGPGTRLTVL.

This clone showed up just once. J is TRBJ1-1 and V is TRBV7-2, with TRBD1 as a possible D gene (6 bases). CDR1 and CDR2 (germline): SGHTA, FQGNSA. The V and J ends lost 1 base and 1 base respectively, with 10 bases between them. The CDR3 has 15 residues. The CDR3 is CASSLVGGQNTEAFF. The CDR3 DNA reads TGTGCCAGCAGCTTAGTGGGGGGGCAGAACACTGAAGCTTTCTTT.

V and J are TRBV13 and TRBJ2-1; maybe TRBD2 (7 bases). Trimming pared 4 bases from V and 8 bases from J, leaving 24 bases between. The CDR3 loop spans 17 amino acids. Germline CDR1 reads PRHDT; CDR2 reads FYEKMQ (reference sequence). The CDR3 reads CASSSFGSAGAWDEQFF. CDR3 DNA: TGTGCCAGCAGCTCCTTCGGGTCTGCGGGGGCCTGGGATGAGCAGTTCTTC.

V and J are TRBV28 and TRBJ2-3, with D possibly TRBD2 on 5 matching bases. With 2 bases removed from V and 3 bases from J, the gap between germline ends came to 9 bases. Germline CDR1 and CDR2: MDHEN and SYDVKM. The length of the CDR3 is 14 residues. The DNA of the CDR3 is TGTGCCAGCAGTTTACCCAGCGGTACAGATACGCAGTATTTT. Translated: CASSLPSGTDTQYF.

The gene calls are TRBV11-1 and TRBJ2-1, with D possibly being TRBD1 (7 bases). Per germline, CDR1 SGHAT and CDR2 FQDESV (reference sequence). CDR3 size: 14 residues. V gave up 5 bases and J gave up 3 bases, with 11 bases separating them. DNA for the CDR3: TGTGCCAGCAGCCGGCGGGACAGCTACAATGAGCAGTTCTTC. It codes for CASSRRDSYNEQFF.

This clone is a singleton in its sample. The CDR3 DNA is TGTGCCAGCAGCTTAGCCGAGGGTATTCACGAGCAGTACTTC. Translation gives CASSLAEGIHEQYF. The chain employs TRBV7-2 and TRBJ2-7; possible D gene TRBD2, 5 bases. The V end was cut by 0 bases, the J end by 5 bases, with 11 bases between. The CDR3 consists of 14 residues. Germline V gene data show CDR1 as SGHTA and CDR2 as FQGNSA.

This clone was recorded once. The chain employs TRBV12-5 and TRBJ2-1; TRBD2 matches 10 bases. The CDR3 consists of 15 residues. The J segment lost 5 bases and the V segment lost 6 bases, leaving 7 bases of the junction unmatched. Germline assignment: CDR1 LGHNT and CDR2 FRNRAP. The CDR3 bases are TGTGCTAGTGGCCCAGGACTAGCGGTTAACAATGAGCAGTTCTTC. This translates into CASGPGLAVNNEQFF.

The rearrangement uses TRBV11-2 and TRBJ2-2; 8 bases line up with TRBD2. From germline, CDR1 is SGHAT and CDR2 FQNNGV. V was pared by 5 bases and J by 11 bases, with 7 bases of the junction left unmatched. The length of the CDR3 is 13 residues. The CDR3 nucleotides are TGTGCCAGCAGCCGACTAGCGCTACAAGAGCTGTTTTTT. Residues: CASSRLALQELFF.

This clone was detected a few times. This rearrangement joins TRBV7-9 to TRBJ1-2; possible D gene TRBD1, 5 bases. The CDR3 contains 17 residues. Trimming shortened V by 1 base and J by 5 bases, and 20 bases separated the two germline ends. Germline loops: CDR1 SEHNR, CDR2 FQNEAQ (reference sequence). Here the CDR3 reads CASSLGFAGPSSYGYTF. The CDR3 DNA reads TGTGCCAGCAGCTTAGGGTTCGCAGGGCCCTCCTCATATGGCTACACCTTC.

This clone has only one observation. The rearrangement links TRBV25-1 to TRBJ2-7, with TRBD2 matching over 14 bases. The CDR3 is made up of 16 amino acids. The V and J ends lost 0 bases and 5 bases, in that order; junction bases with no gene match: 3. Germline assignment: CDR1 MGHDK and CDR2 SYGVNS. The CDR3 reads CASSEYRGLAGDEQYF. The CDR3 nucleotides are TGTGCCAGCAGTGAATATAGGGGACTAGCGGGAGACGAGCAGTACTTC.

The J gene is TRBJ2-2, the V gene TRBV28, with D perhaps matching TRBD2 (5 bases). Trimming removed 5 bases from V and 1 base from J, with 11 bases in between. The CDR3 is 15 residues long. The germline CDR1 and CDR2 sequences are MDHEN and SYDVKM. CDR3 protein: CASSRLPLNTGELFF. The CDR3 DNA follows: TGTGCCAGCAGTCGACTACCTTTGAACACCGGGGAGCTGTTTTTT.

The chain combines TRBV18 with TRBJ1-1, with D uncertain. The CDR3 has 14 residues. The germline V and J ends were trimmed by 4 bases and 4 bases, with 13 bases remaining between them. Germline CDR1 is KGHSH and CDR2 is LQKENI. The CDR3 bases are TGTGCCAGCTCACGAAACCCACGAGGCACTGAAGCTTTCTTT. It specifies CASSRNPRGTEAFF. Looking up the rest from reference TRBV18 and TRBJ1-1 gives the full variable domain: NAGVMQNPRHLVRRRGQEARLRCSPMKGHSHVYWYRQLPEEGLKFMVYLQKENIIDESGMPKERFSAEFPKEGPSILRIQQVVRGDSAAYFCASSRNPRGTEAFFGQGTRLTVV.